The next 21 T cell receptor beta chains were all read from a single sample in a study of PD-1 blockade in classical Hodgkin lymphoma. Relapse was seen in all patients after autologous stem cell transplantation, and brentuximab vedotin exposure was variable. Clones were read by immunoSEQ multiplex PCR, and TCRdb kept only the in-frame ones, dropping some. The sample lists 25,000 to 30,000 clones, 70% to 75% occurring once. The input for sequencing was peripheral blood mononuclear cells (PBMCs), taken before the second cycle of nivolumab. The receptors were sampled from a human donor with classical Hodgkin lymphoma.

This clone was seen only a few times. This chain connects TRBV20-1 to TRBJ1-2; no definite D call. Germline V gives CDR1 DFQATT, CDR2 SNEGSKA (reference sequence). The V end lost 0 bases, the J end lost 4 bases, and 3 bases lay between the germline ends. The CDR3 length is 11 residues. CDR3: CSARESYGYTF. The CDR3 DNA reads as TGCAGTGCTAGAGAATCCTATGGCTACACCTTC.

The rearrangement joins TRBV5-1 to TRBJ2-3; 8 nucleotides match TRBD2. The CDR3 length is 16 residues. The V and J ends lost 3 bases and 2 bases, in that order; junction bases with no gene match: 8. Germline values: CDR1 SGHRS, CDR2 YFSETQ. The CDR3 sequence is CASSWKGLADTDTQYF. The CDR3 nucleotides read TGCGCCAGCAGCTGGAAAGGACTAGCCGACACAGATACGCAGTATTTT.

The chain carries TRBV7-6 and TRBJ2-6; a possible D gene is TRBD1 (6 bases). V was pared by 5 bases and J by 0 bases, with 17 bases between. The CDR3 has 18 amino acids. The germline V gene has CDR1 SGHVS and CDR2 FNYEAQ. As DNA, the CDR3 is TGTGCCAGCAGCCCCGAAGCCGGGACACCCTCTGGGGCCAACGTCCTGACTTTC. Encoded protein: CASSPEAGTPSGANVLTF.

The chain couples TRBV5-4 to TRBJ2-5, with D maybe TRBD1 (5 bases). V lost 4 bases to trimming and J lost 4 bases, with 11 bases between them. Germline V gives CDR1 SGHNT, CDR2 YYREEE (reference sequence). CDR3 length: 13 amino acids. Here the CDR3 reads CASSPQVGETQYF. The CDR3 region has the DNA TGTGCCAGCAGCCCACAGGTTGGAGAGACCCAGTACTTC.

The gene calls are TRBV7-3 and TRBJ2-6, with D unclear. The CDR3 has 18 residues. Germline V gene data show CDR1 as SGHTA and CDR2 as FQGTGA. Trimming left V 5 bases short and J 5 bases short, with 22 bases between. CDR3 bases: TGTGCCAGCAGCCATTGCACACGCTTACAAAGTCGGGCCAACGTCCTGACTTTC. Residues: CASSHCTRLQSRANVLTF.

The chain employs TRBV30 and TRBJ1-3; D not resolved. Germline values: CDR1 GTSNPN, CDR2 SVGIG (reference sequence). CDR3 length equals 11 residues. V lost 4 bases to trimming and J lost 2 bases, with 3 bases between them. The CDR3 DNA reads as TGTGCCTGGACGGCTGGAAACACCATATATTTT. Its protein is CAWTAGNTIYF.

The V gene is TRBV4-3, the J gene TRBJ2-5, with unresolved D. CDR1 is LGHNA, CDR2 YSLEER, per germline. The CDR3 totals 16 residues. V was pared by 0 bases and J by 0 bases, with 11 bases between. Written as DNA, the CDR3 is TGCGCCAGCAGCCAAGATTTGGGTGCCGACCAAGAGACCCAGTACTTC. It codes for CASSQDLGADQETQYF.

The chain employs TRBV2 and TRBJ1-1; possible D gene TRBD1, 5 bases. Germline assignment: CDR1 SNHLY and CDR2 FYNNEI. V lost 7 bases, J lost 8 bases, and 8 bases lay in between. The CDR3 length is 10 residues. The CDR3 sequence is CASMQGEAFF. In DNA, the CDR3 is TGTGCCAGCATGCAGGGAGAAGCTTTCTTT.

This clone was detected a few times. Here the CDR3 reads CASSLGGPGDPQETQYF. CDR3 nucleotides: TGTGCCAGCAGTTTGGGGGGACCGGGGGACCCCCAAGAGACCCAGTACTTC. V is TRBV28 and J is TRBJ2-5; tentative D call: TRBD2 (6 bases). CDR3 length: 17 amino acids. The V and J ends lost 3 bases and 1 base respectively, with 18 bases between them. Germline V lookup: CDR1 MDHEN, CDR2 SYDVKM. Combining the CDR3 with reference TRBV28 and TRBJ2-5 gives the whole variable domain DVKVTQSSRYLVKRTGEKVFLECVQDMDHENMFWYRQDPGLGLRLIYFSYDVKMKEKGDIPEGYSVSREKKERFSLILESASTNQTSMYLCASSLGGPGDPQETQYFGPGTRLLVL.

J is TRBJ2-7 and V is TRBV4-2, with 13 bases that match TRBD2. Trimming at V came to 4 bases and at J to 7 bases, leaving 10 bases not matched to a gene. Germline CDR1 and CDR2: LGHNA and YNFKEQ. The CDR3 is 16 amino acids. The CDR3: CASSLKTSGGINEQYF. The CDR3 DNA follows: TGTGCCAGCAGCCTGAAGACTAGCGGGGGGATCAATGAGCAGTACTTC.

V gene TRBV27 combines with J gene TRBJ1-5; 8 bases match TRBD1. Germline-derived CDR1 and CDR2 are MNHEY and SMNVEV (reference sequence). The CDR3 totals 16 residues. V shed 6 bases and J 3 bases; nucleotides not matched to a gene: 10. Here the CDR3 DNA reads TGTGCCAGCAGCTCCTTTAACAGGGGGAACAATCAGCCCCAGCATTTT. Amino acids: CASSSFNRGNNQPQHF.

The chain carries TRBV6-1 and TRBJ1-5; 12 positions agree with TRBD1. With 1 base clipped from V and 7 bases from J, the junction kept 5 bases outside the gene matches. Germline V gives CDR1 MNHNS, CDR2 SASEGT. The CDR3 loop spans 16 amino acids. The DNA for the CDR3 is TGTGCCAGCAGTGAAGTCGGGACAGGGGGCAGGCAGCCCCAGCATTTT. Its protein is CASSEVGTGGRQPQHF.

This clone came up a few times. J is TRBJ2-5 and V is TRBV5-6, with D possibly called TRBD1 or TRBD2 (5 bases each). CDR1 and CDR2 from the germline V gene are SGHDT and YYEEEE. Trimming cost V 1 base and J 7 bases, with 14 bases left between them. CDR3 length equals 14 residues. The CDR3 coding sequence is TGTGCCAGCAGCTTGAGGCCTTGGGACGGGACCCAGTACTTC. This encodes CASSLRPWDGTQYF.

This chain links TRBV6-1 with TRBJ1-1; D is unclear. V was pared by 4 bases and J by 0 bases, with 3 bases between. The germline V gene encodes CDR1 MNHNS and CDR2 SASEGT. This CDR3 has 12 amino acids. Here the CDR3 DNA reads TGTGCCAGCAGTGTCTTGAACACTGAAGCTTTCTTT. It translates to CASSVLNTEAFF.

This chain uses TRBV4-1 with TRBJ1-6; TRBD1 matches 8 bases. There are 13 residues in the CDR3. CDR1 MGHRA and CDR2 YSYEKL come from the germline V gene. Trimming removed 4 bases from V and 7 bases from J; junction bases left unmatched: 0. The CDR3 is CASSRTGNSPLHF. CDR3 DNA: TGCGCCAGCAGCCGGACAGGGAATTCACCCCTCCACTTT.

The rearrangement joins TRBV7-8 to TRBJ2-1, with D unclear. This CDR3 comprises 15 residues. Germline lookup yields CDR1 SGHVS and CDR2 FQNEAQ. Trimming shortened V by 1 base and J by 8 bases, and 15 bases separated the two germline ends. The CDR3 DNA sequence: TGTGCCAGCAGCTTAGAGGGCCCCCTTGGGGATGAGCAGTTCTTC. Protein sequence: CASSLEGPLGDEQFF.

Points on this clone: The junction and the germline gene differ at one end; a read error may be behind it. J is TRBJ1-5 and V is TRBV6-5, with D unresolved. Germline lookup yields CDR1 MNHEY and CDR2 SVGAGI. The CDR3 totals 14 residues. CDR3 loop: CASSNSFGNQPQHF. DNA of the CDR3: TGTGCCAGCAGTAACTCCTTTGGCAATCAGCCCCAGCATTTT.

This clone was observed once. The genes are TRBV2 and TRBJ2-2; 8 positions match TRBD1. The CDR3 runs to 14 residues. CDR1 and CDR2 (germline): SNHLY, FYNNEI. The ends lost 8 bases at V and 4 bases at J; junction bases unmatched: 6. CDR3 sequence (DNA): TGTGCCAGCGCCAGGGGGCGTATCACCGGGGAGCTGTTTTTT. It is translated as CASARGRITGELFF.

The chain uses TRBV6-1 and TRBJ2-5, with D perhaps matching TRBD2 (7 bases). CDR1 and CDR2 from the germline V gene are MNHNS and SASEGT. CDR3 size: 17 residues. V was cut by 1 base and J by 4 bases, with 19 bases left in between. The CDR3 reads CASSEGRAGAGVETQYF. The CDR3 DNA sequence: TGTGCCAGCAGTGAAGGCCGCGCGGGGGCGGGGGTAGAGACCCAGTACTTC.

The V and J genes are TRBV11-2 and TRBJ1-6; TRBD1 might be the D (6 bases). This CDR3 has 16 residues. V was trimmed by 2 bases and J by 0 bases, leaving 8 bases between them. Germline CDR1 is SGHAT and CDR2 is FQNNGV. The CDR3 loop reads CASSLRGSSYNSPLHF. Here the CDR3 DNA reads TGTGCCAGCAGCTTAAGGGGGAGCTCCTATAATTCACCCCTCCACTTT.

This rearrangement joins TRBV28 to TRBJ2-1, with 7 nucleotides matching TRBD2. Germline assignment: CDR1 MDHEN and CDR2 SYDVKM. The CDR3 sequence is 15 residues long. The V and J ends lost 8 bases and 4 bases, in that order; junction bases with no gene match: 11. Here the CDR3 reads CASSRLATSYNEQFF. The CDR3 bases are TGTGCCAGCTCCCGACTAGCAACCTCGTACAATGAGCAGTTCTTC.